These 20 T cell receptor beta chains were sequenced from one sample in a study of T-cell reconstitution after alpha-beta-depleted transplantation in children (dated by TCRdb to the mid-2010s). The sample's treatment or condition label is to be understood as: allogeneic hematopoietic cell transplantation with graft depleted of TCRalphabeta T cells and CD19 B cells. Library preparation employed PCR. Sequencing used an Illumina HiSeq 2500. TCR library preparation used molecular barcoding, with unique molecular identifiers applied to normalize quantification of the TCRbeta repertoire. The public reads were reanalyzed by TCRdb: fastp trimming at Q25, MiXCR alignment, in-frame beta chains only. All rows with the same CDR3 protein become a single entry with the most common DNA and genes. The sample table contains about 250,000 distinct CDR3 sequences; only one count was recorded for roughly a quarter of them. The ten largest clones capture about 5% of the sample.

The sequences come from PBMCs, mostly from graft donor cells, collected 360 days after TCRalphabeta/CD19-depleted stem cell transplant. These receptors all come from a female patient aged 2-10 years who had a stem cell transplant for congenital amegakaryocytic thrombocytopenia, so the T cells may come from the graft donor.

This clonotype was seen only a few times. The chain carries TRBV30 and TRBJ2-7, with 7 bases identical to TRBD1. Looked up from germline, CDR1 is GTSNPN and CDR2 is SVGIG (reference sequence). The V gene end was trimmed by 1 base and the J gene end by 0 bases; junction bases not matched to a gene: 0. The CDR3 totals 13 residues. The CDR3 loop is CAWSGDSSYEQYF. DNA for the CDR3: TGTGCCTGGAGTGGGGACAGCTCCTACGAGCAGTACTTC.

This clonotype was seen only a few times. This sequence joins TRBV7-9 and TRBJ2-5; no clear D gene. Germline V gene sequence: CDR1 SEHNR, CDR2 FQNEAQ (reference sequence). Deletions cut 3 bases from V and 2 bases from J, with 10 bases between. CDR3 size: 14 residues. DNA of the CDR3: TGTGCCAGCAGCTTCATTGACGGACAAGAGACCCAGTACTTC. It is translated as CASSFIDGQETQYF.

The rearrangement links TRBV20-1 to TRBJ2-7; 11 bases match TRBD1. V lost 6 bases to trimming and J lost 4 bases; unmatched junction nucleotides: 8. The length of the CDR3 is 14 residues. The germline V gene has CDR1 DFQATT and CDR2 SNEGSKA (reference sequence). The CDR3 is CSASPGTGGYEQYF. In DNA form, the CDR3 reads TGCAGTGCCAGTCCCGGGACAGGGGGATACGAGCAGTACTTC.

The genes are TRBV9 and TRBJ2-1; 9 bases fit TRBD2. J was trimmed by 1 base and V by 3 bases; bases with no gene match: 2. CDR1 is SGDLS, CDR2 YYNGEE, per germline. The CDR3 runs to 15 residues. CDR3 in DNA: TGTGCCAGCAGCGAGGCGGGAGGGTCCTACAATGAGCAGTTCTTC. Protein: CASSEAGGSYNEQFF. Combining the CDR3 with reference TRBV9 and TRBJ2-1 gives the whole variable domain DSGVTQTPKHLITATGQRVTLRCSPRSGDLSVYWYQQSLDQGLQFLIQYYNGEERAKGNILERFSAQQFPDLHSELNLSSLELGDSALYFCASSEAGGSYNEQFFGPGTRLTVL.

V is TRBV6-1 and J is TRBJ2-2, with unresolved D. V was pared by 2 bases and J by 4 bases, with 8 bases between. This CDR3 region has 14 residues. In germline, CDR1 is MNHNS, CDR2 SASEGT. The CDR3 region has the DNA TGTGCCAGCAGTGAATGGCCAGCCACCGGGGAGCTGTTTTTT. As protein: CASSEWPATGELFF.

This chain joins TRBV24-1 and TRBJ2-3; 11 bases are shared with TRBD2. This CDR3 has 16 amino acids. V trimming: 4 bases; J trimming: 3 bases; junction bases outside the gene matches: 5. Germline V CDR1 and CDR2: KGHDR, SFDVKD. CDR3 loop: CATSDSRLAGTDTQYF. In DNA form, the CDR3 reads TGTGCCACCAGTGACTCCCGACTAGCGGGGACAGATACGCAGTATTTT.

The rearrangement links TRBV28 to TRBJ2-1; D not certain. The CDR3 has 14 amino acids. Germline V gives CDR1 MDHEN, CDR2 SYDVKM. V gave up 5 bases and J gave up 7 bases, with 15 bases separating them. As DNA, the CDR3 is TGTGCCAGCAGTAAACTACACGGAACGAATGAGCAGTTCTTC. This codes for CASSKLHGTNEQFF.

This clonotype was counted between two and nine times. This chain connects TRBV3-1 to TRBJ2-5; 7 bases map to TRBD2. Germline V gives CDR1 LGHDT, CDR2 YNNKEL (reference sequence). The CDR3 is made up of 14 amino acids. The junction had 4 bases not matched to a gene; V was cut back by 4 bases and J by 2 bases. The CDR3 reads CASSRGTTQETQYF. CDR3 nucleotides: TGTGCCAGCAGCCGCGGGACTACTCAAGAGACCCAGTACTTC.

V is TRBV20-1 and J is TRBJ2-7; weak D call: TRBD1 (6 bases). The V end lost 0 bases, the J end lost 0 bases, and 12 bases lay between the germline ends. The germline V gene has CDR1 DFQATT and CDR2 SNEGSKA (reference sequence). The CDR3 extends over 15 amino acids. The CDR3 here is CSARDLGTSSYEQYF. The CDR3 DNA reads as TGCAGTGCTAGAGATCTTGGGACAAGCTCCTACGAGCAGTACTTC.

The chain uses TRBV6-5 and TRBJ1-1, with 7 bases lining up with TRBD1. The CDR3 spans 16 residues. Germline loops: CDR1 MNHEY, CDR2 SVGAGI. After removal of 4 bases from V and 1 base from J, the junction contained 9 bases not matched to a gene. The DNA for the CDR3 is TGTGCCAGCAGTTCCGACCGGACAGGAGGGAACACTGAAGCTTTCTTT. This codes for CASSSDRTGGNTEAFF.

This clonotype was found many times. The chain couples TRBV5-1 to TRBJ2-1, with 13 nucleotides matching TRBD2. Germline V gene data show CDR1 as SGHRS and CDR2 as YFSETQ. J lost 1 base, V lost 0 bases, and 1 base had no gene match. This CDR3 has 17 residues. In DNA, the CDR3 is TGCGCCAGCAGCTTGGGGACTAGCGGGAGTTCCTACAATGAGCAGTTCTTC. This codes for CASSLGTSGSSYNEQFF.

This clonotype appeared a few times. The chain carries TRBV20-1 and TRBJ1-3; no clear D. V was clipped by 6 bases and J by 0 bases, with 6 bases between them. Germline V CDR1 and CDR2: DFQATT, SNEGSKA (reference sequence). This CDR3 is 12 amino acids long. The CDR3 DNA reads as TGCAGTGCAAGGAACTCTGGAAACACCATATATTTT. Residues: CSARNSGNTIYF.

V gene TRBV20-1 combines with J gene TRBJ1-4; D possibly corresponds to TRBD1 (5 bases). V was clipped by 3 bases and J by 4 bases, with 9 bases between them. This CDR3 contains 13 residues. Germline CDR1 DFQATT, CDR2 SNEGSKA (reference sequence). CDR3 amino acids: CSASVGVNEKLFF. The CDR3 nucleotides read TGCAGTGCTAGCGTGGGGGTTAATGAAAAACTGTTTTTT.

In its sample, this clonotype was seen many times. The chain employs TRBV28 and TRBJ2-7; unclear D gene. The CDR3 sequence is 15 residues long. V lost 4 bases and J lost 1, with 14 bases in between. Per the germline V gene, CDR1 is MDHEN and CDR2 is SYDVKM. The CDR3 here is CASSSGERPSYEQYF. The CDR3 DNA reads as TGTGCCAGCAGTTCCGGAGAGAGACCTTCCTACGAGCAGTACTTC. The full variable domain, rest sourced from reference TRBV28 and TRBJ2-7, is DVKVTQSSRYLVKRTGEKVFLECVQDMDHENMFWYRQDPGLGLRLIYFSYDVKMKEKGDIPEGYSVSREKKERFSLILESASTNQTSMYLCASSSGERPSYEQYFGPGTRLTVT.

The chain carries TRBV5-6 and TRBJ2-1; D is unclear. The germline gives CDR1 SGHDT, CDR2 YYEEEE. This CDR3 is built from 15 residues. V gave up 0 bases and J gave up 7 bases, with 14 bases separating them. CDR3 coding DNA: TGTGCCAGCAGCTTGGTTTGGGTCGCGTTTAATGAGCAGTTCTTC. Amino acids: CASSLVWVAFNEQFF.

On this clonotype: One end of the junction varies from germline; a read error may be responsible. The chain links TRBV20-1 to TRBJ2-5, with TRBD1 matching over 7 bases. This CDR3 is built from 13 residues. Germline CDR1 and CDR2: DFQATT and SNEGSKA (reference sequence). This CDR3 reads CNAQGDGWETQYF. The DNA of the CDR3 is TGCAATGCTCAGGGGGACGGTTGGGAGACCCAGTACTTC.

This clonotype was seen more than once but under ten times. The chain joins TRBV4-3 to TRBJ1-2, with D possibly being TRBD1 (6 bases). The CDR3 is made up of 16 amino acids. Germline values: CDR1 LGHNA, CDR2 YSLEER. Trimming removed 1 base at V and 0 bases at J, with 12 bases between. This chain's CDR3 is CASSQVTGGPNYGYTF. The CDR3 bases are TGCGCCAGCAGCCAAGTAACCGGGGGCCCTAACTATGGCTACACCTTC.

J is TRBJ2-7 and V is TRBV2; 8 bases line up with TRBD2. The germline CDR1 and CDR2 sequences are SNHLY and FYNNEI. V lost 8 bases to trimming and J lost 3 bases; unmatched junction nucleotides: 6. The CDR3 covers 13 residues. The CDR3 DNA is TGTGCCAGCGGCGGGACTAGAGACTACGAGCAGTACTTC. The encoded protein is CASGGTRDYEQYF.

CDR3 amino acids: CASSLTPGHSYNEQFF. CDR3 sequence (DNA): TGTGCCAGCAGCTTAACTCCGGGACATAGCTACAATGAGCAGTTCTTC. The chain links TRBV7-6 to TRBJ2-1; TRBD1 might be the D (6 bases). Looked up from germline, CDR1 is SGHVS and CDR2 is FNYEAQ. The V end lost 2 bases, the J end lost 3 bases, and 14 bases lay between the germline ends. The CDR3 runs to 16 residues.

This clonotype was recorded at least ten times. The chain recombines TRBV11-2 with TRBJ2-3; unclear D gene. Germline V gene data show CDR1 as SGHAT and CDR2 as FQNNGV. Trimming took off 3 bases at V and 1 base at J, with 8 bases between the two ends. CDR3 length: 14 amino acids. CDR3 nucleotides: TGTGCCAGCAGCTTTGACCGCGGCACAGATACGCAGTATTTT. This encodes CASSFDRGTDTQYF.